This T cell receptor (beta chain) came from a study of Graves' ophthalmopathy and Graves' hyperthyroidism. Study in general: The authors collected peripheral blood at initial diagnosis, before any treatment.

Newly diagnosed hyperthyroidism donors, aged 18 to 65, duration under 2 months. Trimming removed 1 base from V and 7 bases from J, with 17 bases in between. The CDR3 sequence is 16 residues long. Germline-derived CDR1 and CDR2 are SGHVS and FQNEAQ. Amplification from RNA transcripts yielded the TCR beta CDR3 regions. HTBI primers were used in a first-round RT-PCR, which preceded a second-round multiplex PCR. TCRdb reanalysed the multiplex PCR reads using MiXCR and keeps one entry per CDR3 protein. The sample carries a few hundred thousand distinct CDR3 sequences, about a sixth recorded once. This clonotype was counted many times.

The chain couples TRBV7-8 to TRBJ1-5, with D perhaps TRBD1 (6 bases). This clonotype originated in an adult woman with stable Graves' hyperthyroidism. The sample comprised peripheral blood. The CDR3 DNA follows: TGTGCCAGCAGCTTAGTGTGGCAGGGGATACGACAGCCCCAGCATTTT. It specifies CASSLVWQGIRQPQHF.